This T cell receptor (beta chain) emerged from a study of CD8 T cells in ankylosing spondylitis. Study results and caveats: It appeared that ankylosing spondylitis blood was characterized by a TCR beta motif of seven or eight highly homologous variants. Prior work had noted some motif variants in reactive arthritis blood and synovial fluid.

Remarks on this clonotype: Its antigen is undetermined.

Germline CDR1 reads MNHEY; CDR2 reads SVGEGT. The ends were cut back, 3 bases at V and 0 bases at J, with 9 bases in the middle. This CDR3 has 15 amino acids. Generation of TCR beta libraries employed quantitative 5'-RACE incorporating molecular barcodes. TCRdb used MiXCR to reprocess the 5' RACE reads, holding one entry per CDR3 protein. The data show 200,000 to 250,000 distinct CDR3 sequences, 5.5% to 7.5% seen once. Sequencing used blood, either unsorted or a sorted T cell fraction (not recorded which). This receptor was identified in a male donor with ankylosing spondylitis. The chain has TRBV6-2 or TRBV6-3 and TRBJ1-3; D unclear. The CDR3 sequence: CASSYDRRSGNTIYF. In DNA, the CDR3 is TGTGCCAGCAGTTATGACCGCCGCTCTGGAAACACCATATATTTT.